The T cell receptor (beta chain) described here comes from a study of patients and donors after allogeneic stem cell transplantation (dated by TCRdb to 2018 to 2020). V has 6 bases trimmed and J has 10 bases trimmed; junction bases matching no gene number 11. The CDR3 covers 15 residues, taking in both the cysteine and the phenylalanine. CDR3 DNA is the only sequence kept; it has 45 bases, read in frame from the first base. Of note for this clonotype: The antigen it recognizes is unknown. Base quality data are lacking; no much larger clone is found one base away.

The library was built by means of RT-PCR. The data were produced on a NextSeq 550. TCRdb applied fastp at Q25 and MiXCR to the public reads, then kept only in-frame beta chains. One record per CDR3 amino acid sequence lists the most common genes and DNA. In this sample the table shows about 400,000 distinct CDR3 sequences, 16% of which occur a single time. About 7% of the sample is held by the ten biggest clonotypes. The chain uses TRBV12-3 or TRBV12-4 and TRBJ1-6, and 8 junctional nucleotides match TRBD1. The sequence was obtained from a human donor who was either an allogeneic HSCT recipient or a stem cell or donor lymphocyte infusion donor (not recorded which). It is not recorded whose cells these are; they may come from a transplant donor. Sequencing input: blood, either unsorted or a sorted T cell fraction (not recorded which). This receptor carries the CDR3 CASSPDRGWQSPLHF. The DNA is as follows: TGTGCCAGCAGCCCTGACAGGGGTTGGCAGTCACCCCTCCACTTT.